This T cell receptor (beta chain) is from a study of T-cell memory formation after mild COVID-19. Overall study findings and caveats: Memory from before infection featured some responding clones, which suggests cross-reactive memory joined. Clones that shrank (day 15 to 85) were balanced CD4/CD8, whereas later expanders leaned CD4+.

Amplification by 5'RACE using constant-segment primers produced TCR alpha and TCR beta cDNA libraries that carried sample barcodes and UMIs. TCRdb re-analysed the 5' RACE reads in MiXCR, keeping a single row per CDR3 protein. The data show 240,000 or so distinct CDR3 sequences, over 8.5% seen once. This clonotype was recorded a few times. What it binds is unknown. Looked up from germline, CDR1 is LNHDA and CDR2 is SQIVND (reference sequence). Trimming shortened V by 4 bases and J by 3 bases, and 13 bases separated the two germline ends. CDR3 size: 14 residues. Sequencing input: PBMCs or a T cell subset sorted from them (not recorded which). The sequence was obtained from a man aged 18-30 years who had mild COVID-19 (a few samples of this study predate the infection). Cell type and time point are not known. V and J are TRBV19 and TRBJ2-7; D is possibly TRBD1 (6 bases). This chain's CDR3 is CASSNAVGGYEQYF. CDR3 bases: TGTGCCAGTAGTAATGCTGTAGGGGGCTACGAGCAGTACTTC.